These T cell receptor beta chains were read from a single sample in a study of neoadjuvant anti-PD-1 for oral cavity cancer. Sequencing was performed with immunoSEQ multiplex PCR; in TCRdb, only in-frame clones are kept and a portion is missing. The sample holds about 68,000 clones, roughly 84% seen once. Here the sequenced sample was PBMCs, taken after nivolumab (anti-PD-1) treatment. The receptors were sampled from a person aged 40 to 85 with oral cavity squamous cell carcinoma. Both conserved end residues are part of each CDR3. D genes are given only for firm matches. Clone size is not always given. Where it is, it says once, few, many or a class for expanded clones.

TRBJ2-5,NA,NA,16,TRBV4-1,CASSQAPAESQETQYF,TGCGCCAGCAGCCAAGCGCCAGCGGAAAGCCAAGAGACCCAGTACTTC
TRBJ2-5,TRBD2,NA,15,TRBV2,CASSRTSGNQETQYF,TGTGCCAGCAGTCGGACTAGCGGTAACCAAGAGACCCAGTACTTC
TRBJ2-7,TRBD2,NA,14,TRBV10-2,CASRTVAGNYEQYF,TGCGCCAGCAGGACCGTAGCGGGCAACTACGAGCAGTACTTC
TRBJ2-3,TRBD2,NA,16,TRBV2,CASKGLAGVVSNTQYF,TGTGCCAGCAAGGGACTAGCGGGAGTGGTCTCAAATACGCAGTATTTT
TRBJ1-4,NA,NA,15,TRBV7-9,CASSLEGGTNEKLFF,TGTGCCAGCAGCTTAGAAGGAGGCACAAATGAAAAACTGTTTTTT
TRBJ2-2,NA,NA,14,TRBV4-2,CASSWGSRPEELFF,TGTGCCAGCAGCTGGGGCAGTCGGCCCGAGGAGCTGTTTTTT
TRBJ1-4,TRBD1,NA,17,TRBV9,CASSVARATGPNEKLFF,TGTGCCAGCAGCGTAGCTCGGGCGACAGGGCCTAATGAAAAACTGTTTTTT
TRBJ2-7,NA,NA,14,TRBV27,CASRPRQDSYEQYF,TGTGCCAGCAGGCCCCGACAGGATTCCTACGAGCAGTACTTC
TRBJ2-7,TRBD2,NA,15,TRBV5-1,CASSLGLAAVYEQYF,TGCGCCAGCAGCTTGGGACTAGCGGCAGTCTACGAGCAGTACTTC
TRBJ2-7,NA,NA,14,TRBV6-1,CASSDSGARYEQYF,TGTGCCAGCAGTGACTCAGGGGCGCGGTACGAGCAGTACTTC
TRBJ2-3,NA,NA,18,TRBV27,CASSRTAYGTEATDTQYF,TGTGCCAGCAGTCGAACCGCCTATGGGACGGAAGCTACAGATACGCAGTATTTT
TRBJ2-1,NA,few,16,TRBV18,CASSPQRRTQNNEQFF,TGTGCCAGCTCACCACAGCGACGGACTCAAAACAATGAGCAGTTCTTC
TRBJ2-1,TRBD2,NA,13,TRBV10-3,CATTSGRANEQFF,TGTGCCACTACTAGCGGGAGGGCCAATGAGCAGTTCTTC
TRBJ1-2,NA,NA,14,TRBV5-6,CASSLDRSWYGYTF,TGTGCCAGCAGCTTGGACAGGAGTTGGTATGGCTACACCTTC
TRBJ1-1,NA,NA,14,TRBV29-1,CSGQVAGASAEAFF,TGCAGCGGGCAAGTAGCGGGGGCATCGGCTGAAGCTTTCTTT
TRBJ1-1,TRBD1,NA,14,TRBV28,CATRGGTVNTEAFF,TGTGCCACCAGGGGGGGGACAGTCAACACTGAAGCTTTCTTT
TRBJ1-1,NA,NA,11,TRBV20-1,CSAGVNTEAFF,TGCAGTGCTGGGGTGAACACTGAAGCTTTCTTT
TRBJ1-2,NA,NA,14,TRBV5-5,CASSAPQGLYGYTF,TGTGCCAGCAGCGCCCCGCAGGGCCTCTATGGCTACACCTTC
TRBJ2-7,NA,NA,13,TRBV30,CAWSWGQAGEQYF,TGTGCCTGGAGTTGGGGGCAAGCGGGCGAGCAGTACTTC
TRBJ2-3,NA,NA,13,TRBV15,CATRRDFADTQYF,TGTGCCACCAGACGGGACTTCGCAGATACGCAGTATTTT
TRBJ1-2,NA,NA,13,TRBV5-1,CASSLIGDYGYTF,TGCGCCAGCAGCTTGATCGGGGACTATGGCTACACCTTC
TRBJ2-3,NA,NA,13,TRBV30,CASGAFNTNTQYF,TGTGCCTCGGGGGCCTTCAACACGAATACGCAGTATTTT
TRBJ1-5,NA,NA,17,TRBV19,CASSIKQVVLNNQPQHF,TGTGCCAGTAGTATAAAGCAGGTGGTTCTTAACAATCAGCCCCAGCATTTT
TRBJ1-3,NA,NA,14,TRBV11-2,CASSLGFSGNTIYF,TGTGCCAGCAGCTTAGGTTTCTCTGGAAACACCATATATTTT
TRBJ1-2,NA,NA,13,TRBV9,CASSVGQSYGYTF,TGTGCCAGCAGCGTCGGACAGTCCTATGGCTACACCTTC
TRBJ1-1,NA,NA,16,TRBV21-1,CASSKLGQVVDTEAFF,TGTGCCAGCAGCAAATTAGGCCAGGTGGTAGACACTGAAGCTTTCTTT
TRBJ2-7,NA,once,15,TRBV28,CASSLSPSGSGEQYF,TGTGCCAGCAGTTTGAGTCCCTCCGGATCAGGAGAGCAGTACTTC
TRBJ2-1,NA,NA,13,TRBV5-1,CASSLEPGREQFF,TGCGCCAGCAGCTTGGAACCGGGGCGGGAGCAGTTCTTC
TRBJ1-1,TRBD1,NA,13,TRBV29-1,CSVGDRGEMGGFF,TGCAGCGTTGGGGACAGGGGGGAGATGGGAGGTTTCTTT
TRBJ2-3,NA,NA,15,TRBV4-1,CASSPISRVGDTQYF,TGCGCCAGCAGCCCAATATCGCGGGTGGGAGATACGCAGTATTTT
TRBJ2-3,TRBD2,NA,16,TRBV10-1,CASSDKASGRTDTQYF,TGCGCCAGCAGTGACAAGGCTAGCGGCCGCACAGATACGCAGTATTTT
TRBJ2-1,NA,once,15,TRBV5-5,CASSLGSDTLNEQFF,TGTGCCAGCAGCTTGGGATCGGACACCCTCAATGAGCAGTTCTTC
TRBJ1-4,NA,NA,17,TRBV7-9,CASSFGMAANLGEKLFF,TGTGCCAGCAGCTTTGGTATGGCGGCCAACTTGGGCGAAAAACTGTTTTTT
TRBJ1-2,TRBD1,NA,15,TRBV2,CASNGQGETNYGYTF,TGTGCCAGCAATGGACAGGGGGAGACTAACTATGGCTACACCTTC
TRBJ2-7,NA,few,14,TRBV28,CASSLNLGAEEQYF,TGTGCCAGCAGTTTAAATCTGGGGGCGGAGGAGCAGTACTTC
TRBJ2-3,TRBD2,NA,15,TRBV14,CASSLGLANTDTQYF,TGTGCCAGCAGCCTGGGACTAGCTAACACAGATACGCAGTATTTT
TRBJ1-1,NA,NA,14,TRBV5-1,CASSLFGSTTEAFF,TGCGCCAGCAGCTTATTTGGCTCGACCACTGAAGCTTTCTTT
TRBJ2-7,TRBD2,NA,14,TRBV7-6,CASSLEAGGNEQYF,TGTGCCAGCAGCTTAGAGGCGGGAGGGAACGAGCAGTACTTC
TRBJ1-1,NA,NA,15,TRBV5-1,CASSLDGGQGTEAFF,TGCGCCAGCAGCTTGGATGGGGGGCAGGGGACTGAAGCTTTCTTT
TRBJ2-1,NA,NA,12,TRBV2,CASSDRYNEQFF,TGTGCCAGCAGTGACAGATACAATGAGCAGTTCTTC
TRBJ1-3,NA,NA,13,TRBV10-2,CASSEGAGNTIYF,TGCGCCAGCAGTGAGGGGGCTGGAAACACCATATATTTT
TRBJ2-3,TRBD2,NA,14,TRBV2,CASIGLAGGYTQYF,TGTGCCAGCATTGGACTAGCGGGAGGGTATACGCAGTATTTT
TRBJ2-3,NA,NA,15,TRBV29-1,CSVEAWAGSTDTQYF,TGCAGCGTTGAAGCGTGGGCAGGGAGCACAGATACGCAGTATTTT
TRBJ2-7,NA,NA,16,TRBV28,CASSIPDSRLSYEQYF,TGTGCCAGCAGTATACCGGACAGCCGTCTGTCCTACGAGCAGTACTTC
TRBJ2-4,TRBD1,NA,14,TRBV6-1,CASSPGTGENIQYF,TGTGCCAGCAGTCCCGGGACAGGGGAAAACATTCAGTACTTC
TRBJ2-7,TRBD2,NA,17,TRBV5-4,CASSPPGVSGRANEQYF,TGTGCCAGCAGCCCTCCCGGGGTTAGCGGGAGGGCCAACGAGCAGTACTTC
TRBJ2-7,TRBD2,few,16,TRBV2,CASSDGLAGQPYEQYF,TGTGCCAGCAGTGATGGGCTAGCGGGGCAACCCTACGAGCAGTACTTC
TRBJ2-7,NA,few,12,TRBV6-5,CASSSDSYEQYF,TGTGCCAGCAGTTCGGACAGCTACGAGCAGTACTTC
TRBJ2-1,TRBD1,NA,14,TRBV5-1,CASSVEQGYNEQFF,TGCGCCAGCAGCGTTGAACAGGGGTACAATGAGCAGTTCTTC
TRBJ1-2,NA,NA,14,TRBV5-6,CASSQKVLVLGYTF,TGTGCCAGCAGCCAAAAGGTTCTCGTGCTAGGCTACACCTTC
TRBJ2-3,NA,NA,15,TRBV10-1,CASSDWVGSTDTQYF,TGCGCCAGCAGTGATTGGGTCGGGAGCACAGATACGCAGTATTTT
TRBJ2-2,NA,NA,14,TRBV2,CASSYAGPAGELFF,TGTGCCAGCAGTTACGCAGGGCCGGCCGGGGAGCTGTTTTTT
TRBJ2-6,NA,NA,13,TRBV30,CAWRISGANVLTF,TGTGCCTGGAGGATCTCTGGGGCCAACGTCCTGACTTTC
TRBJ2-5,NA,NA,13,TRBV7-6,CASSRLTQETQYF,TGTGCCAGCAGCCGACTAACCCAAGAGACCCAGTACTTC
TRBJ2-2,NA,NA,14,TRBV7-9,CASTLSSRTGELFF,TGTGCCAGCACCTTGAGTAGCCGTACCGGGGAGCTGTTTTTT
TRBJ1-1,NA,NA,16,TRBV5-1,CASSLEGGGWNTEAFF,TGCGCCAGCAGCTTGGAAGGGGGAGGTTGGAACACTGAAGCTTTCTTT
TRBJ2-7,NA,NA,13,TRBV6-6,CASSPGAPYEQYF,TGTGCCAGCAGCCCCGGGGCGCCCTACGAGCAGTACTTC
TRBJ2-5,TRBD2,NA,15,TRBV7-9,CASSPRTSGEGTQYF,TGTGCCAGCAGTCCCCGGACTAGCGGAGAGGGGACCCAGTACTTC
TRBJ1-4,NA,NA,13,TRBV19,CASSPTVGEKLFF,TGTGCCAGTAGTCCCACGGTCGGGGAAAAACTGTTTTTT